Presented here are 32 T cell receptor beta chains from one specimen sequenced in a study of blood T cell repertoires in COVID-19. Generated by immunoSEQ multiplex PCR, the TCRdb table keeps only in-frame clones and is missing some. The sample lists 230,000 or so clones; roughly 80% were seen once. Input material: PBMCs or T cells enriched from blood (not recorded which). These receptors were obtained from a man in his forties or fifties who had recovered from COVID-19.

In its sample, this clone was seen once. The CDR3 loop is CASTVLRGNYGYTF. In nucleotides, the CDR3 is TGTGCCAGCACCGTGCTTAGGGGTAACTATGGCTACACCTTC. The genes are TRBV5-4 and TRBJ1-2; a possible D gene is TRBD1 (5 bases). The CDR3 has 14 amino acids. The V gene lost 6 bases and the J gene lost 1 base, with 13 bases spanning the gap. The germline CDR1 and CDR2 sequences are SGHNT and YYREEE (reference sequence).

This rearrangement joins TRBV9 to TRBJ2-1; TRBD1 is a possible D gene (6 bases). V gave up 3 bases and J gave up 3 bases, with 13 bases separating them. In germline, CDR1 is SGDLS, CDR2 YYNGEE. The CDR3 has 15 amino acids. For the CDR3, the DNA is TGTGCCAGCAGCGCCAACAGGGACGTCTACAATGAGCAGTTCTTC. This translates into CASSANRDVYNEQFF.

The gene calls are TRBV11-3 and TRBJ2-4; 7 positions agree with TRBD1. The V gene end was trimmed by 0 bases and the J gene end by 3 bases; junction bases not matched to a gene: 5. The V gene's germline CDR1 is SGHNT and CDR2 YENEEA. This CDR3 spans 16 amino acids. CDR3 loop: CASSLDRDSRKNIQYF. The CDR3 nucleotides read TGTGCCAGCAGCTTAGATCGGGACAGCCGCAAAAACATTCAGTACTTC.

The rearrangement joins TRBV28 to TRBJ1-5; 7 nucleotides agree with TRBD1. The CDR3 has 15 amino acids. Germline CDR1 is MDHEN and CDR2 is SYDVKM. The V and J ends lost 6 bases and 6 bases, in that order; junction bases with no gene match: 11. CDR3 region: CASSPDRDLFQPQHF. The CDR3 DNA reads TGTGCCAGCAGCCCCGACAGGGATCTGTTTCAGCCCCAGCATTTT.

This clone appeared once. The chain's CDR3 is CASGKGPGQGAGNTIYF. DNA of the CDR3: TGTGCCAGCGGTAAGGGGCCGGGACAGGGGGCTGGAAACACCATATATTTT. The chain couples TRBV9 to TRBJ1-3, with 11 positions matching TRBD1. V shed 7 bases, J shed 2 bases, and the junction held 11 bases outside the gene matches. This CDR3 contains 17 residues. Germline CDR1 SGDLS, CDR2 YYNGEE.

This rearrangement joins TRBV6-2 or TRBV6-3 to TRBJ2-1; no clear D. In germline, CDR1 is MNHEY, CDR2 SVGEGT. The CDR3 sequence is 13 residues long. Trimming pared 6 bases from V and 6 bases from J, leaving 12 bases between. CDR3 loop: CASSPAFGNEQFF. CDR3 bases: TGTGCCAGCAGCCCAGCGTTTGGCAATGAGCAGTTCTTC.

The J gene is TRBJ2-3, the V gene TRBV6-5; no clear D. The CDR3 length is 12 residues. With 8 bases removed from V and 6 bases from J, the gap between germline ends came to 12 bases. Per the germline V gene, CDR1 is MNHEY and CDR2 is SVGAGI. The CDR3 spells CASRAPPDTQYF. The CDR3 DNA reads TGTGCCAGCCGCGCGCCGCCTGATACGCAGTATTTT.

This rearrangement joins TRBV4-2 to TRBJ2-7; 7 nucleotides line up with TRBD1. CDR1 LGHNA and CDR2 YNFKEQ come from the germline V gene. The CDR3 runs to 13 residues. V gave up 6 bases and J gave up 3 bases; unmatched junction bases: 5. CDR3 amino acids: CASRQGPDYEQYF. The CDR3 bases are TGTGCCAGCAGACAGGGGCCGGACTACGAGCAGTACTTC.

The rearrangement joins TRBV7-8 to TRBJ1-4; D uncertain. Germline values: CDR1 SGHVS, CDR2 FQNEAQ. The CDR3 extends over 19 amino acids. Trimming took off 4 bases at V and 0 bases at J, with 21 bases between the two ends. The CDR3 protein is CASSSSPVGIPSTNEKLFF. CDR3 DNA: TGTGCCAGCAGCTCTAGCCCAGTGGGGATCCCCTCAACTAATGAAAAACTGTTTTTT.

In regard to this clone: An end of the junction does not agree with germline; a read error may underlie this. This chain uses TRBV10-2 with TRBJ2-7; D unresolved. This CDR3 has 16 amino acids. Germline values: CDR1 WSHSY, CDR2 SAAADI. The CDR3 region has the DNA TGCGCCAGCAGTGAGTTCAGTAGACAAGCCCCCTATGAGCAGTACTTC. Residues: CASSEFSRQAPYEQYF.

This chain links TRBV18 with TRBJ1-6; TRBD1 matches 8 bases. This CDR3 has 14 amino acids. The germline V gene has CDR1 KGHSH and CDR2 LQKENI. The V segment lost 2 bases and the J segment 8 bases; nucleotides outside the gene matches: 2. This CDR3 is CASSPDRGYSPLHF. CDR3 nucleotides: TGTGCCAGCTCACCAGACAGGGGATATTCACCCCTCCACTTT.

This chain connects TRBV9 to TRBJ1-2; D remains ambiguous. Trimming cost V 0 bases and J 1 base, with 4 bases left between them. The CDR3 consists of 13 residues. The germline gives CDR1 SGDLS, CDR2 YYNGEE. DNA for the CDR3: TGTGCCAGCAGCGTAGCCAGTAACTATGGCTACACCTTC. Its protein is CASSVASNYGYTF.

The chain employs TRBV5-1 and TRBJ2-1; D might be TRBD1 (6 bases). CDR1 SGHRS and CDR2 YFSETQ come from the germline V gene. Trimming left V 4 bases short and J 8 bases short, with 16 bases between. The CDR3 is made up of 14 amino acids. The CDR3 here is CASSGTQGNHEQFF. The CDR3, as DNA: TGCGCCAGCAGCGGGACCCAGGGGAACCATGAGCAGTTCTTC. The whole variable domain, remainder taken from reference TRBV5-1 and TRBJ2-1, is KAGVTQTPRYLIKTRGQQVTLSCSPISGHRSVSWYQQTPGQGLQFLFEYFSETQRNKGNFPGRFSGRQFSNSRSEMNVSTLELGDSALYLCASSGTQGNHEQFFGPGTRLTVL.

This chain links TRBV5-1 with TRBJ2-7; no clear D. The CDR3 sequence is 15 residues long. Deletions cut 4 bases from V and 2 bases from J, with 16 bases between. Germline CDR1 reads SGHRS; CDR2 reads YFSETQ. CDR3 in amino acids: CASSPKVEPTYEQYF. Written as DNA, the CDR3 is TGCGCCAGCAGCCCCAAGGTGGAGCCTACCTACGAGCAGTACTTC.

The DNA of the CDR3 is TGCAGCGTTGTGGCAGAGACAAATGAGCAGTTCTTC. This translates into CSVVAETNEQFF. The V call is TRBV29-1, the J call TRBJ2-1; no firm D call. Germline V gene data show CDR1 as SQVTM and CDR2 as ANQGSEA. CDR3 length equals 12 residues. The V and J ends lost 4 bases and 7 bases respectively, with 11 bases between them.

As to this clone: The conserved phenylalanine or tryptophan normally closing the CDR3 is absent here, so this likely arose from a read error. This chain connects TRBV2 to TRBJ2-7, with 8 nucleotides matching TRBD2. Germline CDR1 and CDR2: SNHLY and FYNNEI. J lost 0 bases, V lost 4 bases, and 5 bases had no gene match. CDR3 length: 15 amino acids. CDR3 in DNA: TGTGCCAGCAGTGTAACTAGCGGATACTCCTACGAGCAGTACCTC. Translated: CASSVTSGYSYEQYL.

The DNA of the CDR3 is TGCGCCAGCAGCCAAGCCTCCCTGACAGGGGACGAGCAGTACTTC. It yields the protein CASSQASLTGDEQYF. V and J are TRBV4-1 and TRBJ2-7, with TRBD1 matching over 8 bases. CDR3 length: 15 residues. The junction had 7 bases not matched to a gene; V was cut back by 1 base and J by 5 bases. Germline lookup yields CDR1 MGHRA and CDR2 YSYEKL.

To note about this clone: Being one base from a much bigger clone, this may be a read error. V is TRBV5-6 and J is TRBJ1-1; D remains ambiguous. Between the trimmed V and J ends, which lost 4 bases and 0 bases, there was a span of 7 bases. Germline values: CDR1 SGHDT, CDR2 YYEEEE. The CDR3 has 13 residues. CDR3: CASSLNMNTEAFF. The CDR3 DNA reads as TGTGCCAGCAGCCTCAACATGAACACTGAAGCTTTCTTT.

The chain joins TRBV6-5 to TRBJ1-2, with TRBD1 identical over 7 bases. V gave up 6 bases and J gave up 2 bases; unmatched junction bases: 3. The CDR3 spans 13 residues. Germline lookup yields CDR1 MNHEY and CDR2 SVGAGI. The CDR3 coding sequence is TGTGCCAGCAGGCAGACAGGGAACTATGGCTACACCTTC. Its translation: CASRQTGNYGYTF.

V and J are TRBV19 and TRBJ2-3; maybe TRBD2 (7 bases). The CDR3 loop spans 15 amino acids. Germline V gene data show CDR1 as LNHDA and CDR2 as SQIVND (reference sequence). V was cut by 6 bases and J by 6 bases, with 19 bases left in between. The CDR3 DNA sequence: TGTGCCAGTAGCCACCCGGGCGGGGGCCGGGATACGCAGTATTTT. This sequence encodes CASSHPGGGRDTQYF.

The chain links TRBV5-1 to TRBJ2-7; TRBD2 matches 13 bases. V lost 4 bases, J lost 9 bases, and 7 bases stayed unmatched. This CDR3 has 14 amino acids. CDR1 is SGHRS, CDR2 YFSETQ, per germline. CDR3 nucleotide sequence: TGCGCCAGCAGCACTAGCGGGGGGGCCGAGGTGCAGTACTTC. This gives the protein CASSTSGGAEVQYF.

The chain uses TRBV30 and TRBJ2-3, with no clear D. The CDR3 consists of 13 residues. Germline CDR1 GTSNPN, CDR2 SVGIG (reference sequence). V was shortened by 0 bases and J by 6 bases, with 10 bases between the two germline ends. The CDR3 loop is CAWSVEAVDTQYF. CDR3 DNA sequence: TGTGCCTGGAGTGTTGAGGCGGTGGATACGCAGTATTTT.

J is TRBJ1-3 and V is TRBV10-3; D is unresolved. V lost 2 bases to trimming and J lost 10 bases, with 9 bases between them. The CDR3 loop spans 12 amino acids. Germline CDR1 ENHRY, CDR2 SYGVKD. In DNA, the CDR3 is TGTGCCATCAGTGAGCTTCGCCGGACCATATATTTT. It encodes CAISELRRTIYF.

This clone was observed once. This chain joins TRBV5-6 and TRBJ2-6; a weak D match, TRBD2 (5 bases). The germline V gene has CDR1 SGHDT and CDR2 YYEEEE. CDR3 length: 15 residues. With 4 bases removed from V and 3 bases from J, the gap between germline ends came to 11 bases. The CDR3 DNA reads TGTGCCAGCAGCCCCCCGGGGAGTGGGGCCAACGTCCTGACTTTC. As protein: CASSPPGSGANVLTF.

The J gene is TRBJ2-1, the V gene TRBV7-6, with D hard to call. Trimming took 5 bases from V and 5 from J, leaving 7 bases between them. This CDR3 is 12 amino acids long. Germline values: CDR1 SGHVS, CDR2 FNYEAQ. The chain's CDR3 is CASSNRNNEQFF. Here the CDR3 DNA reads TGTGCCAGCAGCAACAGAAACAATGAGCAGTTCTTC.

This clone has only one observation. As DNA, the CDR3 is TGTGCCAGCGGACTACGACAGCTCAACACCGGGGAGCTGTTTTTT. It yields the protein CASGLRQLNTGELFF. The J gene is TRBJ2-2, the V gene TRBV11-3, with a weak D call TRBD2 (6 bases). V lost 8 bases and J lost 2, with 15 bases in between. The CDR3 covers 15 residues. Germline V lookup: CDR1 SGHNT, CDR2 YENEEA.

The chain links TRBV6-2 or TRBV6-3 to TRBJ2-7; 8 bases match TRBD1. The V gene end was trimmed by 2 bases and the J gene end by 3 bases; junction bases not matched to a gene: 3. Germline assignment: CDR1 MNHEY and CDR2 SVGEGT. The CDR3 contains 14 residues. The CDR3 spells CASSYIGQGYEQYF. In DNA, the CDR3 is TGTGCCAGCAGTTACATAGGACAGGGCTACGAGCAGTACTTC.

The chain has TRBV2 and TRBJ1-1, with 10 bases lining up with TRBD1. Germline CDR1 and CDR2: SNHLY and FYNNEI. The CDR3 consists of 13 residues. With V trimmed by 1 base and J by 9 bases, 2 bases remained unmatched. The CDR3 DNA is TGTGCCAGCAGTGAAGGACAGGGGGCAAAAGCTTTCTTT. Translating gives CASSEGQGAKAFF. The full variable domain, its missing parts supplied by reference TRBV2 and TRBJ1-1, is EPEVTQTPSHQVTQMGQEVILRCVPISNHLYFYWYRQILGQKVEFLVSFYNNEISEKSEIFDDQFSVERPDGSNFTLKIRSTKLEDSAMYFCASSEGQGAKAFFGQGTRLTVV.

The gene calls are TRBV10-3 and TRBJ1-3; 8 nucleotides match TRBD1. V lost 9 bases and J lost 2; bases outside the gene matches: 0. This CDR3 region has 12 residues. In germline, CDR1 is ENHRY, CDR2 SYGVKD. The CDR3 region has the DNA TGTGCCATGACAGGGGCTGGAAACACCATATATTTT. This sequence encodes CAMTGAGNTIYF.

The V gene is TRBV5-1, the J gene TRBJ2-7, with 8 bases identical to TRBD1. The CDR3 runs 15 residues. Per germline, CDR1 SGHRS and CDR2 YFSETQ. V lost 1 base, J lost 6 bases, and 9 bases stayed unmatched. The CDR3 protein is CASSLPWTGTGEQYF. The CDR3 DNA sequence: TGCGCCAGCAGCTTGCCCTGGACAGGGACCGGCGAGCAGTACTTC.

The chain is built from TRBV19 and TRBJ1-4; unclear D gene. The ends were cut back, 1 base at V and 7 bases at J, with 22 bases in the middle. The germline gives CDR1 LNHDA, CDR2 SQIVND (reference sequence). The CDR3 is 18 residues long. The CDR3 is CASSIVSGQFFVREKLFF. The DNA for the CDR3 is TGTGCCAGTAGTATAGTTAGCGGCCAGTTTTTCGTACGTGAAAAACTGTTTTTT. Based on the CDR3 plus reference TRBV19 and TRBJ1-4, the full variable domain is DGGITQSPKYLFRKEGQNVTLSCEQNLNHDAMYWYRQDPGQGLRLIYYSQIVNDFQKGDIAEGYSVSREKKESFPLTVTSAQKNPTAFYLCASSIVSGQFFVREKLFFGSGTQLSVL.

The chain employs TRBV5-1 and TRBJ2-7, with 8 bases fitting TRBD2. This CDR3 is built from 14 residues. Germline V lookup: CDR1 SGHRS, CDR2 YFSETQ. The V gene end was trimmed by 3 bases and the J gene end by 4 bases; junction bases not matched to a gene: 6. This CDR3 reads CASSSQTSAYEQYF. The CDR3 nucleotides are TGCGCCAGCAGCTCCCAGACTAGCGCGTACGAGCAGTACTTC.